This TCR beta chain was captured in a study of vaccination and CD4 T cells after COVID-19. Study-wide context: Each enrolled participant received a two-dose regimen of either BNT162b2 or mRNA-1273 vaccine.

As to treatment: approximately 11-day PBMC culture with coronavirus spike peptide pools or control peptides (ViraFEST assay). There were positive PCR dates ranging from March to December 2020, all predating US Alpha, Beta and Delta variants. An Oncomine TCR Beta short-read assay was used to sequence the DNA from cultured CD4+ T cells. TCRdb processed the PCR reads anew with MiXCR; each CDR3 protein has one entry. In the table there are 15,000 to 25,000 distinct CDR3 sequences, around 50% of which are singletons. V lost 4 bases to trimming and J lost 3 bases; unmatched junction nucleotides: 3. This CDR3 is 15 amino acids long. Germline CDR1 and CDR2: SGHVS and FNYEAQ. In its sample, this clonotype was seen a few times. What it recognizes is unknown.

The sample consisted of CD4+ T cells from blood, cultured in vitro. The TCR originated in a human donor who had recovered from COVID-19. V usage is TRBV7-6 and J usage is TRBJ1-3; TRBD1 aligns across 10 bases. Written as DNA, the CDR3 is TGTGCCAGCAGCTCGACAGGGGGCGGTGGAAACACCATATATTTT. Its translation is CASSSTGGGGNTIYF.